Listed here are 14 T cell receptor beta chains from one sample, sequenced in a study of T-cell reconstitution after alpha-beta-depleted transplantation in children listed by TCRdb under 2016. Libraries were built with PCR. The sample was run on an Illumina HiSeq 2500. To normalize quantification of the TCRbeta repertoire, the TCR libraries were built with molecular barcoding that relied on unique molecular identifiers. TCRdb itself trimmed the public reads at Q25 with fastp, ran MiXCR and retained productive beta chains. Here each entry gathers all rows of one CDR3 protein and keeps the most common genes and DNA. Here the sample has over 400,000 distinct CDR3 sequences; 9.5% to 15% occur a single time. The ten largest clones take up around 5.8% of the sample. Material: PBMCs from the stem cell graft donor, obtained from the stem cell graft. Receptor source: a human donor who donated a stem cell graft to a child with combined immunodeficiency.

The V and J genes are TRBV20-1 and TRBJ2-2; D ambiguous. Trimming pared 1 base from V and 2 bases from J, leaving 8 bases between. The CDR3 totals 14 residues. Germline lookup yields CDR1 DFQATT and CDR2 SNEGSKA (reference sequence). The DNA for the CDR3 is TGCAGTGCTAGAGCAGGAGCAAACACCGGGGAGCTGTTTTTT. Translating gives CSARAGANTGELFF.

The CDR3 region has the DNA TGTGCCAGCAGCTTAGGGGACTCACCCCTCCACGAGCAGTACTTC. This gives the protein CASSLGDSPLHEQYF. This chain connects TRBV5-4 to TRBJ2-7; the D gene is possibly TRBD2 (6 bases). This CDR3 has 15 residues. Deletions cut 2 bases from V and 5 bases from J, with 17 bases between. Germline V gene lookup returns CDR1 SGHNT and CDR2 YYREEE (reference sequence).

In this sample, this clonotype turned up many times. The chain uses TRBV12-3 or TRBV12-4 and TRBJ2-7, with D possibly TRBD2 on 5 matching bases. The V gene lost 7 bases and the J gene lost 3 bases, with 16 bases spanning the gap. The CDR3 runs to 14 residues. The CDR3 DNA sequence: TGTGCCAGCACCGCCGCTGGACGGGACTACGAGCAGTACTTC. Protein product: CASTAAGRDYEQYF.

This clonotype appeared a few times. The chain joins TRBV28 to TRBJ2-5; TRBD2 matches 15 bases. V dropped 6 bases and J dropped 5; count of bases not matched to a gene: 7. Germline loops: CDR1 MDHEN, CDR2 SYDVKM. The length of the CDR3 is 16 residues. The CDR3 region is CASSPGTSGGWETQYF. The CDR3 bases are TGTGCCAGCAGCCCCGGGACTAGCGGGGGGTGGGAGACCCAGTACTTC.

This clonotype occurred a few times. The V gene is TRBV7-2, the J gene TRBJ2-3, with 12 bases lining up with TRBD2. Germline V gene lookup returns CDR1 SGHTA and CDR2 FQGNSA. J gave up 6 bases and V 11 bases, and 12 bases lay outside the gene matches. The CDR3 is 15 amino acids. CDR3 DNA: TGTGCCGGGAGCAGAACCGGGACTAGCGGGGATACGCAGTATTTT. This encodes CAGSRTGTSGDTQYF.

The chain couples TRBV15 to TRBJ2-1, with 14 bases fitting TRBD2. This CDR3 spans 17 amino acids. Germline V gene data show CDR1 as LNHNV and CDR2 as YYDKDF (reference sequence). V shed 5 bases and J 10 bases; nucleotides not matched to a gene: 13. CDR3 region: CATSGGTGLAGVEEQFF. CDR3 sequence (DNA): TGTGCCACCAGCGGGGGAACGGGACTAGCGGGGGTCGAGGAGCAGTTCTTC.

CDR3 protein: CASSQVAEGYNEQFF. In DNA form, the CDR3 reads TGTGCCAGCAGCCAAGTGGCGGAAGGCTACAATGAGCAGTTCTTC. This chain links TRBV3-1 with TRBJ2-1; D is unclear. The germline CDR1 and CDR2 sequences are LGHDT and YNNKEL (reference sequence). The ends were cut back, 1 base at V and 3 bases at J, with 10 bases in the middle. The CDR3 extends over 15 amino acids.

This rearrangement joins TRBV10-3 to TRBJ2-3; D uncertain. CDR3 size: 13 residues. The V end was cut by 9 bases, the J end by 2 bases, with 12 bases between. Per germline, CDR1 ENHRY and CDR2 SYGVKD. The CDR3: CAISQEITDTQYF. CDR3 DNA: TGTGCCATTTCCCAGGAGATCACAGATACGCAGTATTTT.

This clonotype was observed at least ten times. The chain uses TRBV19 and TRBJ2-7, with D maybe TRBD1 (6 bases). Per the germline V gene, CDR1 is LNHDA and CDR2 is SQIVND (reference sequence). The CDR3 covers 13 residues. The ends were cut back, 5 bases at V and 2 bases at J, with 10 bases in the middle. The CDR3, as DNA: TGTGCCAGTAGTCCAGGGGTGGCCTACGAGCAGTACTTC. This translates into CASSPGVAYEQYF.

This clonotype was seen ten or more times. J is TRBJ2-5 and V is TRBV29-1; D unresolved. The CDR3 has 10 amino acids. The germline V and J ends were trimmed by 7 bases and 1 base, with 4 bases remaining between them. CDR1 and CDR2 from the germline V gene are SQVTM and ANQGSEA. The CDR3 sequence: CSALQETQYF. CDR3 bases: TGCAGCGCGCTCCAAGAGACCCAGTACTTC.

The chain employs TRBV18 and TRBJ1-2; D might be TRBD1 (6 bases). Germline V gene sequence: CDR1 KGHSH, CDR2 LQKENI. Trimming pared 2 bases from V and 6 bases from J, leaving 16 bases between. This CDR3 has 15 residues. CDR3 DNA: TGTGCCAGCTCACCATTATACAGGGTCCCTGATGGCTACACCTTC. Its translation is CASSPLYRVPDGYTF.

In its sample, this clonotype was seen a few times. This rearrangement joins TRBV18 to TRBJ2-1, with 9 bases aligning to TRBD2. Germline CDR1 is KGHSH and CDR2 is LQKENI. The CDR3 totals 18 residues. J lost 7 bases, V lost 1 base, and 14 bases had no gene match. CDR3 sequence (DNA): TGTGCCAGCTCACCACGACAATGGGCGGGAGGGCCCGTAAATGAGCAGTTCTTC. Translated: CASSPRQWAGGPVNEQFF.

The chain uses TRBV14 and TRBJ2-1; D gene uncertain. This CDR3 spans 12 amino acids. Trimming removed 1 base at V and 10 bases at J, with 8 bases between. Germline loops: CDR1 SGHDN, CDR2 FVKESK. This CDR3 reads CASSQVVVEQFF. CDR3 sequence (DNA): TGTGCCAGCAGCCAAGTGGTCGTAGAGCAGTTCTTC.

The rearrangement uses TRBV7-9 and TRBJ2-2; tentatively, D is TRBD1 (5 bases). Germline loops: CDR1 SEHNR, CDR2 FQNEAQ (reference sequence). V lost 5 bases and J 7 bases, leaving 17 bases between the germline ends. The CDR3 is made up of 15 amino acids. The CDR3 reads CASSPGRRKYGELFF. The CDR3 DNA follows: TGTGCCAGCAGCCCAGGGCGGCGAAAATACGGGGAGCTGTTTTTT. The whole variable domain, remainder taken from reference TRBV7-9 and TRBJ2-2, is DTGVSQNPRHKITKRGQNVTFRCDPISEHNRLYWYRQTLGQGPEFLTYFQNEAQLEKSRLLSDRFSAERPKGSFSTLEIQRTEQGDSAMYLCASSPGRRKYGELFFGEGSRLTVL.